This T cell receptor beta chain comes out of a study of OX40 agonist ivuxolimab in advanced cancers. At the level of the study: Patients took ivuxolimab, an agonistic anti-OX40 (CD134) antibody. One hepatocellular carcinoma and two cutaneous melanoma patients partially responded. Anti-PD-1, anti-PD-L1 or anti-CTLA-4 therapy given earlier was allowed, and 35% to 50% had some. Regarding the study as a whole: Dose levels from 0.1 to 3.0 mg/kg saw CD4+ and CD8+ blood T cells expand clonally by week 6.

Clones were sequenced by immunoSEQ multiplex PCR, and TCRdb holds only the in-frame ones, with some missing. The repertoire includes tens of thousands of clones, about nine tenths of them detected once, and about 4% sits in the top ten. The germline V gene has CDR1 LNHDA and CDR2 SQIVND (reference sequence). Trimming removed 3 bases at V and 6 bases at J, with 7 bases between. The CDR3 consists of 12 residues. Concerning this clone itself: Its antigen is unidentified.

The sample here was CD4+ or CD8+ T cells sorted from blood, taken in a trial of the OX40 agonist ivuxolimab. The TCR was taken from an adult with an advanced solid tumor such as melanoma, head and neck, liver or kidney cancer. The chain carries TRBV19 and TRBJ2-3; either TRBD1 or TRBD2 may supply D (6 bases each). CDR3 loop: CASSIGGDTQYF. CDR3 coding DNA: TGTGCCAGTAGTATCGGGGGCGATACGCAGTATTTT. The full variable domain, with the rest looked up from reference TRBV19 and TRBJ2-3, is DGGITQSPKYLFRKEGQNVTLSCEQNLNHDAMYWYRQDPGQGLRLIYYSQIVNDFQKGDIAEGYSVSREKKESFPLTVTSAQKNPTAFYLCASSIGGDTQYFGPGTRLTVL.